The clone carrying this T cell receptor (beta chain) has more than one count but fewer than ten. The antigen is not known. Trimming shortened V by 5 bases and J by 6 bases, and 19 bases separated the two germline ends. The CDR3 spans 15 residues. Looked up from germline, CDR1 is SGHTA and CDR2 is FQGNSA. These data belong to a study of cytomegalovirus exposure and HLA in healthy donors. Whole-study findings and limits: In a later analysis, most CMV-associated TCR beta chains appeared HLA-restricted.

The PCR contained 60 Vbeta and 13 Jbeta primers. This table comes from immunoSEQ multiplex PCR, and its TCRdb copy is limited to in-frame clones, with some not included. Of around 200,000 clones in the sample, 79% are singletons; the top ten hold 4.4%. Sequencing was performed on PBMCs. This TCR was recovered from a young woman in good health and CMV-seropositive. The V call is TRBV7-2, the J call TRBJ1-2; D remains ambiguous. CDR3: CASSTSLPRGHGYTF. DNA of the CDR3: TGTGCCAGCAGCACCAGTCTCCCCCGAGGGCATGGCTACACCTTC.